This T cell receptor beta chain appears in the sequencing data of a study of long-term antiretroviral therapy in people with HIV. Study findings and constraints: Specimen acquisition occurred between about 2004 and 2017, potentially under older ART regimens. Spans of CDR3 length were tighter for HIV repertoires than for controls. Across all time points, the repertoire was dominated by clones that expanded before ART.

This CDR3 spans 14 amino acids. Per germline, CDR1 SGHRS and CDR2 YFSETQ. V trimming: 4 bases; J trimming: 1 base; junction bases outside the gene matches: 4. A v3.0 immunoSEQ assay was performed at survey level. Assay: immunoSEQ multiplex PCR; the TCRdb copy retains only in-frame clones and omits some. This table has 30,000 or so clones, 65% to 75% appearing once. The table lists this clone with a count of one. Its cognate antigen is unknown. The sequencing here drew on unsorted PBMCs, taken 3 years after starting antiretroviral therapy. The TCR comes from a man aged 50-60 years with HIV. This chain connects TRBV5-1 to TRBJ2-5, with TRBD1 identical over 7 bases. The CDR3 region has the DNA TGCGCCAGCAGCACGACAGGGCCCCAAGAGACCCAGTACTTC. It codes for CASSTTGPQETQYF.